The rows below give T cell receptor beta chains drawn from one sample of a study of blood T cells in healthy people across ages. TCRdb ran MiXCR on the 5' RACE reads and lists one entry per CDR3 protein. The sample records more than 500,000 distinct CDR3 sequences, about 26% being singletons. The sample was also reused in another study, on T cells of mothers and their children.

The source material was blood. Receptors were obtained from a boy between 2 and 15 years old in good health. The CDR3 runs from the conserved cysteine through the conserved F or W. The D gene is left open where the match is weak. A row's size may be missing; if present it is once, few, many or a size class.

j_gene | d_gene | abundance | v_gene | CDR3aa | CDR3nt
TRBJ1-2 | TRBD1 | few | TRBV29-1 | CSVPGQGDYGYTF | TGCAGCGTACCCGGACAGGGGGACTATGGCTACACCTTC
TRBJ2-7 | TRBD2 | few | TRBV29-1 | CSVGGGTYEQYF | TGCAGCGTTGGGGGGGGAACCTACGAGCAGTACTTC
TRBJ1-1 | TRBD1 | few | TRBV29-1 | CSVLTGGSEAFF | TGCAGCGTCCTGACAGGGGGCAGTGAAGCTTTCTTT
TRBJ2-3 | - | - | TRBV7-9 | CASSLGQVVEDTQYF | TGTGCCAGCAGCTTAGGACAGGTCGTAGAAGATACGCAGTATTTT
TRBJ2-5 | TRBD2 | - | TRBV5-1 | CASSLRDGGSGETQYF | TGCGCCAGCAGCTTGCGTGACGGCGGGAGCGGAGAGACCCAGTACTTC
TRBJ2-3 | TRBD2 | once | TRBV6-1 | CASSPYILAGVDGRTDTQYF | TGTGCCAGCAGCCCCTACATACTAGCGGGAGTAGATGGTCGGACAGATACGCAGTATTTT
TRBJ2-3 | TRBD2 | - | TRBV6-5 | CASSQQLAGSQYF | TGTGCCAGCAGCCAACAACTAGCGGGTTCGCAGTATTTT
TRBJ1-1 | - | many | TRBV7-8 | CASSIQIEAFF | TGTGCCAGCAGCATTCAGATTGAAGCTTTCTTT
TRBJ2-4 | - | few | TRBV14 | CASSRGFLLAKNIQYF | TGTGCCAGCAGCAGGGGCTTCCTACTAGCCAAAAACATTCAGTACTTC
TRBJ1-2 | TRBD1 | - | TRBV5-6 | CASSYDRGSGYTF | TGTGCCAGCAGCTACGACAGGGGCAGCGGCTACACCTTC
TRBJ2-5 | - | - | TRBV7-2 | CASSVAGSQGETQYF | TGTGCCAGCAGCGTAGCCGGGAGTCAAGGAGAGACCCAGTACTTC
TRBJ2-7 | TRBD2 | few | TRBV3-1 | CASSQVSGSSYEQYF | TGTGCCAGCAGCCAAGTTAGCGGGAGCTCCTACGAGCAGTACTTC
TRBJ1-1 | - | - | TRBV29-1 | CSALQGWSTEAFF | TGCAGCGCCCTACAGGGTTGGAGCACTGAAGCTTTCTTT
TRBJ1-2 | - | - | TRBV7-9 | CASSLGQTRNYGYTF | TGTGCCAGCAGCTTAGGGCAGACTCGTAACTATGGCTACACCTTC
TRBJ2-4 | TRBD2 | few | TRBV28 | CASSLLASGRLAKNIQYF | TGTGCCAGCAGTTTACTCGCTAGCGGGAGGTTGGCCAAAAACATTCAGTACTTC
TRBJ2-7 | - | few | TRBV14 | CASSQVRSGDEQYF | TGTGCCAGCAGCCAAGTCCGTTCTGGGGACGAGCAGTACTTC
TRBJ2-1 | - | few | TRBV7-9 | CASSPRQGSSGYEQFF | TGTGCCAGCAGCCCACGACAGGGGTCTAGCGGTTATGAGCAGTTCTTC
TRBJ2-1 | - | - | TRBV20-1 | CSGLTGLARMNEQFF | TGCAGTGGGTTGACAGGCCTAGCTAGGATGAATGAGCAGTTCTTC
TRBJ2-4 | - | - | TRBV11-2 | CASSLETLTTSNIQYF | TGTGCCAGCAGCTTAGAGACTCTTACGACTAGTAACATTCAGTACTTC
TRBJ2-1 | TRBD2 | - | TRBV10-3 | CAIRGLAGGPHNEQFF | TGTGCCATCAGGGGACTAGCGGGGGGGCCTCACAATGAGCAGTTCTTC
TRBJ1-1 | - | - | TRBV10-2 | CASSESRGVNTEAFF | TGCGCCAGCAGTGAGTCGAGGGGGGTGAACACTGAAGCTTTCTTT
TRBJ2-7 | TRBD1 | few | TRBV2 | CASRGQGPAYEQYF | TGTGCCAGCAGGGGACAGGGGCCCGCCTACGAGCAGTACTTC
TRBJ1-2 | - | many | TRBV29-1 | CSVAGDYGYTF | TGCAGCGTCGCGGGGGACTATGGCTACACCTTC